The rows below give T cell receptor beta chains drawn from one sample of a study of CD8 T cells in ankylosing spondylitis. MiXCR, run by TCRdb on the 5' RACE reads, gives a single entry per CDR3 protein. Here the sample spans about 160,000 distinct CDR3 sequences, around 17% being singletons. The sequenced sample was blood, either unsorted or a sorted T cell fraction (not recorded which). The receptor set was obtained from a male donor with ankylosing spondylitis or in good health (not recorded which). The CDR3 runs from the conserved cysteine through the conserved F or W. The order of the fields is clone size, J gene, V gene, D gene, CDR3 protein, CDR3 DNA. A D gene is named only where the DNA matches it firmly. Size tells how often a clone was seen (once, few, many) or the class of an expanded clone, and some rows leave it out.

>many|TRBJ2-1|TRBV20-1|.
CSARPTAPYNEQFF
TGCAGTGCTAGACCCACAGCACCCTACAATGAGCAGTTCTTC
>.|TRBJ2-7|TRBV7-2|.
CASSLDRSYEKYF
TGTGCCAGCAGCTTAGACAGGTCCTACGAGAAGTACTTC
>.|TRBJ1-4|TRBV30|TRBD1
CAWSVVAGGEKLFF
TGTGCCTGGAGTGTGGTGGCAGGGGGTGAAAAACTGTTTTTT
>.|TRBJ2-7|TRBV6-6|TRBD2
CASSPIGTSDDHEQYF
TGTGCCAGCAGCCCTATTGGGACTAGCGACGACCACGAGCAGTACTTC
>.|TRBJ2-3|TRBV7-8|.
CASSLGDTTDTQYF
TGTGCCAGCAGCTTAGGGGACACCACAGATACGCAGTATTTT
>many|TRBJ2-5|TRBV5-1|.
CASSRTDGGETQYF
TGCGCCAGCAGCCGCACAGACGGGGGAGAGACCCAGTACTTC
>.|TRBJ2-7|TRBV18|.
CASSPDRSEEQYF
TGTGCCAGCTCCCCAGACAGGTCGGAGGAGCAGTACTTC
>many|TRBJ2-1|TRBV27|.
CASSLNSNFNEQFF
TGTGCCAGCAGTTTGAATTCTAATTTCAATGAGCAGTTCTTC
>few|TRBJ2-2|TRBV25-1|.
CASSDPGELFF
TGTGCCAGCAGTGATCCCGGGGAGCTGTTTTTT
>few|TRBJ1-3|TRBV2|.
CASREQEISGNTIYF
TGTGCCAGCAGGGAACAGGAAATCTCTGGAAACACCATATATTTT
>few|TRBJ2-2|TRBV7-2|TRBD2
CASSFVGGITGELFF
TGTGCCAGCAGCTTTGTGGGAGGGATCACCGGGGAGCTGTTTTTT
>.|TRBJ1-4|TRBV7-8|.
CASSPIWGFGEKLFF
TGTGCCAGCAGCCCTATCTGGGGGTTTGGGGAAAAACTGTTTTTT
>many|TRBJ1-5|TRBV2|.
CASSGRGLSEPQHF
TGTGCCAGCAGTGGGAGGGGCCTGAGTGAGCCCCAGCATTTT
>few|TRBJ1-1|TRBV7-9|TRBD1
CASIPRAGGTEAFF
TGTGCCAGCATCCCACGGGCAGGGGGTACTGAAGCTTTCTTT
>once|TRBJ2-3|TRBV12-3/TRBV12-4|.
CASQPRTDTQYF
TGTGCCAGCCAACCTCGGACAGATACGCAGTATTTT
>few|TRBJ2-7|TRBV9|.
CASSVGTGSSEQYF
TGTGCCAGCAGCGTAGGAACAGGTTCGTCTGAGCAGTACTTC
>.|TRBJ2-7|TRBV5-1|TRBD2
CASSLFLTSGFSYEQYF
TGCGCCAGCAGCTTGTTTTTGACTAGCGGGTTCTCCTACGAGCAGTACTTC
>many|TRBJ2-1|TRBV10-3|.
CAVEDGRNEQFF
TGTGCCGTCGAGGACGGAAGAAATGAGCAGTTCTTC
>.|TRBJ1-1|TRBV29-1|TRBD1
CSVWGQGTEAFF
TGCAGCGTTTGGGGACAGGGCACTGAAGCTTTCTTT
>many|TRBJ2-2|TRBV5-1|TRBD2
CASTPAGVNTGELFF
TGCGCCAGCACTCCAGCGGGAGTGAACACCGGGGAGCTGTTTTTT
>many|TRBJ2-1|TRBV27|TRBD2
CASSYGAPGEGYEQFF
TGTGCCAGCAGTTATGGGGCCCCGGGGGAGGGGTATGAGCAGTTCTTC
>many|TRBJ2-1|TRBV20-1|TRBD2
CSATEGGRNEQFF
TGCAGTGCTACTGAGGGAGGGCGAAATGAGCAGTTCTTC
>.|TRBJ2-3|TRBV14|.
CASSHKNTDTQYF
TGTGCCAGCAGCCATAAAAACACAGATACGCAGTATTTT
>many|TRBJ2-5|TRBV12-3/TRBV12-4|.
CASSFWTLGGETQYF
TGTGCCAGCAGTTTCTGGACCCTGGGGGGAGAGACCCAGTACTTC
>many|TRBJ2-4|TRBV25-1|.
CASSEDRYF
TGTGCCAGCAGTGAAGACCGGTACTTC
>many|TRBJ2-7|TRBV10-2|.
CASMAFSSYEQYF
TGCGCCAGCATGGCCTTCAGCTCCTACGAGCAGTACTTC
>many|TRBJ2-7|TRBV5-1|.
CASSAQAGSSYEQYF
TGCGCCAGCAGCGCGCAGGCGGGGAGCTCCTACGAGCAGTACTTC
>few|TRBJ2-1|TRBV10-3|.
CAISDNSYNEQFF
TGTGCCATCAGTGATAATTCCTACAATGAGCAGTTCTTC
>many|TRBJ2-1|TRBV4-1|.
CASSQDSPAYNEQFF
TGCGCCAGCAGCCAAGATTCCCCGGCCTACAATGAGCAGTTCTTC
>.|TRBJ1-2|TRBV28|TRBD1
CASSLPGTGPYGYTF
TGTGCCAGCAGTTTACCCGGGACAGGCCCCTATGGCTACACCTTC
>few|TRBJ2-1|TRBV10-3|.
CAISELKGNEQFF
TGTGCCATCAGTGAGTTGAAAGGGAATGAGCAGTTCTTC
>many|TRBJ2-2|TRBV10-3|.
CAISGRKPSPGELFF
TGTGCCATCAGTGGCCGAAAGCCGTCTCCCGGGGAGCTGTTTTTT
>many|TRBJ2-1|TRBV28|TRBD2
CASETSGYSYNEQFF
TGTGCCAGCGAGACTAGCGGTTATTCCTACAATGAGCAGTTCTTC
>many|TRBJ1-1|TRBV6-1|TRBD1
CASSGRDRGQAFF
TGTGCCAGCAGTGGCCGGGACAGGGGGCAAGCTTTCTTT
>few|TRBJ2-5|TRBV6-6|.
CASSPPSGVTQYF
TGTGCCAGCAGCCCGCCCTCGGGGGTGACCCAGTACTTC
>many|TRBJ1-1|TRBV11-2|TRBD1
CASSSRTGWDTEAFF
TGTGCCAGCAGCTCGAGGACAGGGTGGGACACTGAAGCTTTCTTT
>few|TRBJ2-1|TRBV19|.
CASRDHQPANEQFF
TGTGCCAGCCGGGACCATCAACCAGCCAATGAGCAGTTCTTC
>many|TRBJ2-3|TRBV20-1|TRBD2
CSARDRRLAGADTQYF
TGCAGTGCTAGAGATCGGAGACTAGCGGGAGCAGATACGCAGTATTTT
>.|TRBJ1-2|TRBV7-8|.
CASSTRVPSGYTF
TGTGCCAGCAGCACCAGGGTTCCTTCTGGCTACACCTTC
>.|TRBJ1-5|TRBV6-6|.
CASSYLNLPQHF
TGTGCCAGCAGTTATTTGAACCTGCCCCAGCATTTT
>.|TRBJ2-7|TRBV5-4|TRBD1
CASSPSVGQGAHEQYF
TGTGCCAGCAGCCCGAGCGTGGGACAGGGGGCCCACGAGCAGTACTTC
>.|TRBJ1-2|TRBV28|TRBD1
CASSGNRDRVGYGYTF
TGTGCCAGCAGTGGGAACCGGGACAGGGTAGGGTATGGCTACACCTTC
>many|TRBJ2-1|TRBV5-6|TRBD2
CASSLEGTSGRALNEQFF
TGTGCCAGCAGCTTGGAAGGGACTAGCGGGAGGGCCTTAAATGAGCAGTTCTTC
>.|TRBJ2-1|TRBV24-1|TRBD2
CATSDSGTSFSYNEQFF
TGTGCCACCAGTGATTCGGGGACTAGCTTCTCCTACAATGAGCAGTTCTTC
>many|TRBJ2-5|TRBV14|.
CASSQREETQYF
TGTGCCAGCAGCCAACGGGAAGAGACCCAGTACTTC
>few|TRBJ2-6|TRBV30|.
CAWFRGRRFSGANVLTF
TGTGCCTGGTTCCGGGGCCGTCGATTCTCTGGGGCCAACGTCCTGACTTTC
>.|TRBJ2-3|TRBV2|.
CASMQRTSTDTQYF
TGTGCCAGCATGCAGAGAACTTCCACAGATACGCAGTATTTT
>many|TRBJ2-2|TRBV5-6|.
CASSPQYTGELFF
TGTGCCAGCAGCCCACAGTACACCGGGGAGCTGTTTTTT
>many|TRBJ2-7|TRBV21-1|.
CASSKVRVYEQYF
TGTGCCAGCAGCAAAGTGAGGGTCTACGAGCAGTACTTC
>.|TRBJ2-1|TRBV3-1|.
CASSDGYNEQFF
TGTGCCAGCAGCGACGGCTACAATGAGCAGTTCTTC
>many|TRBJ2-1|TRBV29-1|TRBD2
CSVEDPRLAGVYEQFF
TGCAGCGTTGAAGATCCCAGACTAGCGGGAGTCTATGAGCAGTTCTTC
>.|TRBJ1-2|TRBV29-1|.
CSVAGVGGGGYTF
TGCAGCGTTGCAGGTGTGGGGGGCGGTGGCTACACCTTC
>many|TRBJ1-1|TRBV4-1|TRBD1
CASSQSIIRGPVTEAFF
TGCGCCAGCAGCCAGTCCATCATCAGGGGGCCGGTCACTGAAGCTTTCTTT